One T cell receptor beta chain is described in this entry. The sample is drawn from a study of blood T cell repertoires in COVID-19. TCRdb's copy holds only in-frame clones and misses some; the assay was immunoSEQ multiplex PCR. Of around 120,000 clones in the sample, about nine tenths were seen once. The CDR3 is 15 amino acids. In germline, CDR1 is MDHEN, CDR2 SYDVKM. Trimming pared 4 bases from V and 0 bases from J, leaving 10 bases between. The sequence was obtained from a man between 60 and 75 years old with COVID-19, enrolled during active disease. Sequencing input: peripheral blood. The V gene is TRBV28, the J gene TRBJ2-1; unclear D gene. CDR3 in DNA: TGTGCCAGCAGTTCCCCCCCCAGCTCCTACAATGAGCAGTTCTTC. Its protein product is CASSSPPSSYNEQFF.